Listed here are 26 T cell receptor beta chains from one sample, sequenced in a study of shared clonotypes between healthy human individuals. Only in-frame clones appear in the TCRdb table, and some are missing; sequencing was by immunoSEQ multiplex PCR. The table has millions of clones, around nine tenths seen once; the top ten hold about 0.13%. Sequenced: naive CD4+ T cells sorted from blood. Subset meaning: CD45RA+ positively selected. These receptors came from a man aged 18 to 35 in good health.

J is TRBJ2-5 and V is TRBV19, with 7 bases fitting TRBD1. The V segment lost 7 bases and the J segment 5 bases; nucleotides outside the gene matches: 13. This CDR3 region has 15 residues. CDR1 and CDR2 (germline): LNHDA, SQIVND (reference sequence). The CDR3 loop reads CASTKTGQKGETQYF. As DNA, the CDR3 is TGTGCCAGTACCAAGACAGGGCAAAAAGGGGAGACCCAGTACTTC.

The rearrangement links TRBV10-3 to TRBJ2-7, with D maybe TRBD2 (5 bases). The CDR3 extends over 15 amino acids. Germline V gene sequence: CDR1 ENHRY, CDR2 SYGVKD. Trimming left V 0 bases short and J 6 bases short, with 15 bases between. Here the CDR3 DNA reads TGTGCCATCAGTGAGTCCGGCATGTTGGGAGCCGAGCAGTACTTC. It specifies CAISESGMLGAEQYF.

The V and J genes are TRBV5-5 and TRBJ2-7; 7 bases match TRBD1. CDR1 is SGHKS, CDR2 YYEKEE, per germline (reference sequence). The CDR3 has 15 residues. Trimming cost V 4 bases and J 3 bases; bases outside gene matches: 10. In nucleotides, the CDR3 is TGTGCCAGCAGCGCCGGGACAGCTAACCTCTACGAGCAGTACTTC. Its protein is CASSAGTANLYEQYF.

In the case of this clone: This CDR3 is also generated by other DNA sequences in the sample. The CDR3 reads CASSPSGTGNEQYF. DNA for the CDR3: TGCGCCAGCAGCCCTTCCGGGACAGGGAACGAGCAGTACTTC. This chain links TRBV5-1 with TRBJ2-7, with 9 positions matching TRBD1. In germline, CDR1 is SGHRS, CDR2 YFSETQ. The CDR3 runs to 14 residues. Losses at the gene ends were 4 bases for V and 5 bases for J; bases not matched to a gene: 7.

The rearrangement joins TRBV28 to TRBJ2-7; maybe TRBD1 (6 bases). Trimming took off 3 bases at V and 0 bases at J, with 9 bases between the two ends. The CDR3 length is 14 residues. CDR1 is MDHEN, CDR2 SYDVKM, per germline. CDR3 nucleotides: TGTGCCAGCAGTTTCCAGGGGCACTCCTACGAGCAGTACTTC. Translating it yields CASSFQGHSYEQYF.

The CDR3 region has the DNA TGTGCCAGCAGTTCACCCCGTTTAGGGCTTAGGAGACTGTTTTTT. Translated: CASSSPRLGLRRLFF. The genes are TRBV28 and TRBJ1-4; no reliable D call. Germline V gene data show CDR1 as MDHEN and CDR2 as SYDVKM. The V and J ends lost 4 bases and 13 bases respectively, with 22 bases between them. The CDR3 loop spans 15 amino acids.

The chain links TRBV29-1 to TRBJ2-1; tentative D call: TRBD1 (5 bases). V was clipped by 3 bases and J by 3 bases, with 12 bases between them. Germline V CDR1 and CDR2: SQVTM, ANQGSEA. CDR3 length equals 14 residues. The CDR3 sequence is CSVEGRVNYNEQFF. The DNA for the CDR3 is TGCAGCGTTGAGGGCAGGGTAAACTACAATGAGCAGTTCTTC.

The chain combines TRBV5-1 with TRBJ2-1; D might be TRBD1 (5 bases). The length of the CDR3 is 17 residues. Trimming stripped 4 bases from V and 4 bases from J, with 21 bases between. CDR1 is SGHRS, CDR2 YFSETQ, per germline. The DNA of the CDR3 is TGCGCCAGCAGCAAGCCCACTTCAGGGAAGGCTTACAATGAGCAGTTCTTC. It translates to CASSKPTSGKAYNEQFF.

Here the CDR3 reads CASSLVGSPAQETQYF. CDR3 nucleotides: TGCGCCAGCAGCTTGGTTGGGAGTCCAGCCCAAGAGACCCAGTACTTC. The V and J genes are TRBV5-1 and TRBJ2-5, with D possibly being TRBD2 (5 bases). CDR3 length equals 16 residues. V lost 0 bases and J lost 1, with 13 bases in between. Germline CDR1 reads SGHRS; CDR2 reads YFSETQ.

As DNA, the CDR3 is TGTGCCACTGGACAGGGTTTAAATGAAAAACTGTTTTTT. Translating it yields CATGQGLNEKLFF. The rearrangement uses TRBV10-3 and TRBJ1-4; 8 positions agree with TRBD1. Losses at the gene ends were 10 bases for V and 5 bases for J; bases not matched to a gene: 6. The CDR3 totals 13 residues. Germline CDR1 ENHRY, CDR2 SYGVKD.

This rearrangement joins TRBV7-9 to TRBJ1-3; TRBD1 aligns across 7 bases. The V gene's germline CDR1 is SEHNR and CDR2 FQNEAQ (reference sequence). Trimming took 6 bases from V and 0 from J; bases not matched to a gene: 11. The CDR3 contains 17 residues. CDR3 protein: CASSTPPPGGSGNTIYF. CDR3 nucleotide sequence: TGTGCCAGCAGTACACCCCCCCCAGGGGGCTCTGGAAACACCATATATTTT. Using reference TRBV7-9 and TRBJ1-3 for the parts outside the CDR3, the full variable domain is DTGVSQNPRHKITKRGQNVTFRCDPISEHNRLYWYRQTLGQGPEFLTYFQNEAQLEKSRLLSDRFSAERPKGSFSTLEIQRTEQGDSAMYLCASSTPPPGGSGNTIYFGEGSWLTVV.

This rearrangement joins TRBV5-1 to TRBJ2-2; perhaps TRBD1 as D (7 bases). Trimming shortened V by 2 bases and J by 6 bases, and 17 bases separated the two germline ends. CDR3 length: 16 amino acids. In germline, CDR1 is SGHRS, CDR2 YFSETQ. The CDR3 DNA is TGCGCCAGCAGCTTTCTTAGTCAGGGGGGCGCCGGGGAGCTGTTTTTT. Its translation is CASSFLSQGGAGELFF.

The chain has TRBV14 and TRBJ1-6; tentative D call: TRBD1 (5 bases). V was trimmed by 0 bases and J by 8 bases, leaving 17 bases between them. The CDR3 has 17 amino acids. Germline values: CDR1 SGHDN, CDR2 FVKESK. The CDR3 sequence: CASSQDWDPKTDSPLHF. The CDR3 DNA is TGTGCCAGCAGCCAAGATTGGGACCCAAAAACGGATTCACCCCTCCACTTT.

This clone is a singleton in its sample. V usage is TRBV19 and J usage is TRBJ1-6; unclear D gene. Trimming cost V 6 bases and J 0 bases, with 6 bases left between them. CDR1 and CDR2 (germline): LNHDA, SQIVND (reference sequence). CDR3 size: 14 residues. CDR3 nucleotide sequence: TGTGCCAGTAGCGCGAGCTCCTATAATTCACCCCTCCACTTT. Its protein product is CASSASSYNSPLHF.

CDR3 protein: CASPGGINTEAFF. The CDR3 DNA follows: TGTGCCAGCCCGGGAGGGATTAACACTGAAGCTTTCTTT. The chain uses TRBV28 and TRBJ1-1; D ambiguous. The CDR3 has 13 residues. Germline values: CDR1 MDHEN, CDR2 SYDVKM. V was shortened by 8 bases and J by 2 bases, with 12 bases between the two germline ends.

This chain connects TRBV6-5 to TRBJ1-4, with 9 positions matching TRBD1. The J segment lost 8 bases and the V segment lost 5 bases, leaving 9 bases of the junction unmatched. This CDR3 contains 15 residues. CDR1 is MNHEY and CDR2 is SVGAGI in the germline V gene. The CDR3 DNA reads as TGTGCCAGCAGTAGTTCGACAGGGGGAGGCGAAAAACTGTTTTTT. It yields the protein CASSSSTGGGEKLFF.

The genes are TRBV28 and TRBJ1-2, with no clear D. The germline V and J ends were trimmed by 4 bases and 0 bases, with 18 bases remaining between them. Germline V gene data show CDR1 as MDHEN and CDR2 as SYDVKM. The length of the CDR3 is 17 residues. The CDR3 DNA reads as TGTGCCAGCAGTTCCCCTGGGCAGTATGGATCTAACTATGGCTACACCTTC. As protein: CASSSPGQYGSNYGYTF.

J is TRBJ1-3 and V is TRBV28; D possibly corresponds to TRBD1 (5 bases). This CDR3 comprises 16 residues. The V gene lost 4 bases and the J gene lost 1 base, with 14 bases spanning the gap. Germline CDR1 and CDR2: MDHEN and SYDVKM. The CDR3 loop is CASSSKGEQSGNTIYF. CDR3 nucleotide sequence: TGTGCCAGCAGTTCGAAAGGGGAACAGTCTGGAAACACCATATATTTT. The full variable domain, completed using reference TRBV28 and TRBJ1-3, is DVKVTQSSRYLVKRTGEKVFLECVQDMDHENMFWYRQDPGLGLRLIYFSYDVKMKEKGDIPEGYSVSREKKERFSLILESASTNQTSMYLCASSSKGEQSGNTIYFGEGSWLTVV.

V is TRBV5-1 and J is TRBJ2-2; 9 bases align to TRBD1. The CDR3 runs 15 residues. V lost 4 bases, J lost 4 bases, and 5 bases stayed unmatched. Germline values: CDR1 SGHRS, CDR2 YFSETQ. CDR3 nucleotides: TGCGCCAGCAGCCCACCGGGACAGGGCACCGGGGAGCTGTTTTTT. This sequence encodes CASSPPGQGTGELFF.

Turning to this clone: Other DNA sequences in the sample encode the same CDR3. The chain has TRBV5-1 and TRBJ2-7; the match to TRBD1 covers 7 bases. Germline values: CDR1 SGHRS, CDR2 YFSETQ. The CDR3 runs 14 residues. V shed 0 bases and J 3 bases; nucleotides not matched to a gene: 3. CDR3 loop: CASSLEPGGYEQYF. CDR3 bases: TGCGCCAGCAGCTTGGAACCAGGGGGCTACGAGCAGTACTTC.

This rearrangement joins TRBV6-5 to TRBJ2-1, with 10 nucleotides matching TRBD1. CDR3 length: 15 residues. The V gene's germline CDR1 is MNHEY and CDR2 SVGAGI. The V segment lost 6 bases and the J segment 2 bases; nucleotides outside the gene matches: 4. CDR3 sequence: CASRPGQGTYNEQFF. Written as DNA, the CDR3 is TGTGCCAGCAGGCCGGGACAGGGGACCTACAATGAGCAGTTCTTC.

This clone was seen a single time. This rearrangement joins TRBV6-5 to TRBJ2-3; TRBD2 matches at 9 bases. The V and J ends lost 6 bases and 6 bases, in that order; junction bases with no gene match: 7. Germline V gives CDR1 MNHEY, CDR2 SVGAGI. The CDR3 spans 14 residues. This CDR3 reads CASRKLAGSDTQYF. CDR3 bases: TGTGCCAGCAGAAAACTAGCGGGTTCGGATACGCAGTATTTT.

This clone appeared once. The chain links TRBV29-1 to TRBJ1-1; D unresolved. V lost 7 bases, J lost 1 base, and 10 bases lay in between. The CDR3 runs to 12 residues. Germline CDR1 SQVTM, CDR2 ANQGSEA. CDR3 amino acids: CSATHGNTEAFF. CDR3 DNA sequence: TGCAGCGCGACACATGGGAACACTGAAGCTTTCTTT. Drawing the rest from reference TRBV29-1 and TRBJ1-1, the complete variable domain is SAVISQKPSRDICQRGTSLTIQCQVDSQVTMMFWYRQQPGQSLTLIATANQGSEATYESGFVIDKFPISRPNLTFSTLTVSNMSPEDSSIYLCSATHGNTEAFFGQGTRLTVV.

The rearrangement links TRBV6-1 to TRBJ1-5; D not certain. This CDR3 has 13 amino acids. Germline V gives CDR1 MNHNS, CDR2 SASEGT. The CDR3 nucleotides are TGTGCACCCGGTGCGTATAGCAATCAGCCCCAGCATTTT. The encoded protein is CAPGAYSNQPQHF.

This CDR3 is CASSPGPAGVNEQFF. In DNA, the CDR3 is TGTGCCAGCTCACCGGGCCCAGCGGGGGTTAATGAGCAGTTCTTC. V and J are TRBV18 and TRBJ2-1; 8 positions match TRBD2. The germline V gene has CDR1 KGHSH and CDR2 LQKENI. The trim removed 3 bases at V and 7 bases at J, leaving 8 bases unmatched. The CDR3 totals 15 residues.

The CDR3 spells CASSPNSDGQPQHF. CDR3 sequence (DNA): TGTGCCAGCTCACCAAATTCAGACGGTCAGCCCCAGCATTTT. The chain uses TRBV18 and TRBJ1-5; D unresolved. The CDR3 covers 14 residues. Germline CDR1 and CDR2: KGHSH and LQKENI. The V and J ends lost 2 bases and 6 bases respectively, with 11 bases between them. The variable domain in full, with the rest retrieved from reference TRBV18 and TRBJ1-5, is NAGVMQNPRHLVRRRGQEARLRCSPMKGHSHVYWYRQLPEEGLKFMVYLQKENIIDESGMPKERFSAEFPKEGPSILRIQQVVRGDSAAYFCASSPNSDGQPQHFGDGTRLSIL.